One and the same sample provided the 31 T cell receptor beta chains below, sequenced in a study of T cells in Graves' hyperthyroidism and ophthalmopathy. Amplification of TCR beta CDR3 regions was performed using RNA transcripts as template. The TCR CDR3 was amplified in a first-round RT-PCR using the HTBI primer set. A single record per CDR3 protein comes from TCRdb applying MiXCR to the multiplex PCR reads. The sample holds nearly 750,000 distinct CDR3 sequences, 35% seen once. The specimen was blood. The receptors originated from a woman aged 40 to 50 with Graves' hyperthyroidism.

On this clonotype itself: This sequence may be a read error, since a much larger clone differs from it by one base. The V gene is TRBV10-3, the J gene TRBJ2-7; D gene unclear. Germline CDR1 and CDR2: ENHRY and SYGVKD. The CDR3 runs 14 residues. The CDR3 bases are TGTGCCATCAGTGAGCTACTCAGCTCCTACGGGCAGTACTTC. It codes for CAISELLSSYGQYF.

The CDR3: CASSMTGDHQPQHF. The DNA of the CDR3 is TGTGCCAGTAGTATGACAGGAGATCATCAGCCCCAGCATTTT. J is TRBJ1-5 and V is TRBV19; D perhaps matches TRBD1 (6 bases). Germline lookup yields CDR1 LNHDA and CDR2 SQIVND (reference sequence). This CDR3 has 14 residues. Between the trimmed V and J ends, which lost 3 bases and 5 bases, there was a span of 11 bases.

This clonotype occurred a few times. This sequence joins TRBV9 and TRBJ1-4; D perhaps matches TRBD1 (5 bases). The CDR3 loop spans 17 amino acids. Germline lookup yields CDR1 SGDLS and CDR2 YYNGEE. Deletions cut 3 bases from V and 0 bases from J, with 15 bases between. The CDR3 nucleotides read TGTGCCAGCAGCGGTCGGGGCGGCTCCGCAACTAATGAAAAACTGTTTTTT. Its protein is CASSGRGGSATNEKLFF.

The chain has TRBV11-3 and TRBJ1-2; perhaps TRBD1 as D (6 bases). Trimming took 1 base from V and 7 from J, leaving 19 bases between them. The CDR3 sequence is 16 residues long. The germline gives CDR1 SGHNT, CDR2 YENEEA. Here the CDR3 reads CASSLVLAGGYGGYTF. The CDR3 DNA follows: TGTGCCAGCAGCTTAGTCCTAGCGGGGGGCTACGGTGGCTACACCTTC.

The chain is built from TRBV20-1 and TRBJ1-2; D not resolved. The J call could be wrong; TRBJ2-4 is a better fit for the DNA end. Germline V gene lookup returns CDR1 DFQATT and CDR2 SNEGSKA (reference sequence). The CDR3 runs 10 residues. The CDR3 bases are TGCAGTGCTAGTGTCGACATTCAGTACTTC. This gives the protein CSASVDIQYF.

Regarding this clonotype: An end of the junction differs from the germline gene, which may be a read error. V is TRBV4-1 and J is TRBJ1-1; D call uncertain. In germline, CDR1 is MGHRA, CDR2 YSYEKL. The CDR3 length is 18 residues. The CDR3 DNA is TGCGCCAGCAGCCAACGGATTTTGGGTATTTCGATGAACACTGAAACTTTCTTT. It specifies CASSQRILGISMNTETFF.

This clonotype has more than one count but fewer than ten. V is TRBV5-1 and J is TRBJ1-4; no reliable D call. CDR3 length equals 15 residues. V lost 6 bases and J lost 0, with 12 bases in between. Germline V gene sequence: CDR1 SGHRS, CDR2 YFSETQ. Written as DNA, the CDR3 is TGCGCCAGCACCGAGAATTTCGCAACTAATGAAAAACTGTTTTTT. It codes for CASTENFATNEKLFF.

The CDR3 sequence: CASIRQVGAEAFF. In nucleotides, the CDR3 is TGTGCCAGCATCCGGCAGGTGGGGGCTGAAGCTTTCTTT. The chain couples TRBV28 to TRBJ1-1, with a possible D match to TRBD1 (5 bases). Germline values: CDR1 MDHEN, CDR2 SYDVKM. The CDR3 length is 13 residues. Trimming removed 7 bases at V and 6 bases at J, with 15 bases between.

The rearrangement links TRBV6-5 to TRBJ2-7; D might be TRBD1 (6 bases). V lost 6 bases and J lost 3, with 12 bases in between. From germline, CDR1 is MNHEY and CDR2 SVGAGI. There are 13 residues in the CDR3. The CDR3 is CASSYGQFYEQYF. The CDR3 DNA reads as TGTGCCAGCAGCTACGGACAGTTCTACGAGCAGTACTTC.

The J gene is TRBJ2-2, the V gene TRBV29-1; 8 positions agree with TRBD1. The V and J ends lost 7 bases and 2 bases, in that order; junction bases with no gene match: 6. Germline CDR1 reads SQVTM; CDR2 reads ANQGSEA. This CDR3 has 14 residues. CDR3 sequence (DNA): TGCAGCGCCTACAGGGGGGTTAACACCGGGGAGCTGTTTTTT. Amino acids: CSAYRGVNTGELFF.

In this sample, this clonotype turned up many times. The V gene is TRBV29-1, the J gene TRBJ1-5; D perhaps matches TRBD1 (6 bases). This CDR3 comprises 15 residues. In germline, CDR1 is SQVTM, CDR2 ANQGSEA. V was trimmed by 7 bases and J by 6 bases, leaving 22 bases between them. DNA for the CDR3: TGCAGCGCCCTAGGGGGACACCCCCCCGGTCAGCCCCAGCATTTT. Its translation is CSALGGHPPGQPQHF.

This clonotype was seen just once. The CDR3 bases are TGCAGTGCTAGAGAGGCCGGGACAGGGTTCGTCTCACCCCTCCACTTT. As protein: CSAREAGTGFVSPLHF. This chain links TRBV20-1 with TRBJ1-6; 9 positions agree with TRBD1. The trim removed 0 bases at V and 10 bases at J, leaving 10 bases unmatched. Per germline, CDR1 DFQATT and CDR2 SNEGSKA (reference sequence). This CDR3 has 16 amino acids.

This chain uses TRBV7-9 with TRBJ2-2, with no clear D. V dropped 5 bases and J dropped 6 bases, with 13 bases sitting between them. Per germline, CDR1 SEHNR and CDR2 FQNEAQ (reference sequence). CDR3 length equals 14 residues. CDR3 DNA: TGTGCCAGCAGCCCGTCTTGGAGCCCCGGGGAGCTGTTTTTT. It encodes CASSPSWSPGELFF.

The chain combines TRBV28 with TRBJ2-7; 8 bases are a match to TRBD2. The CDR3 runs to 14 residues. V shed 5 bases and J 6 bases; nucleotides not matched to a gene: 9. Germline loops: CDR1 MDHEN, CDR2 SYDVKM. CDR3 sequence: CASSTPGLGVEQYF. CDR3 coding DNA: TGTGCCAGCAGTACACCGGGACTAGGGGTCGAGCAGTACTTC.

This clonotype occurred many times. The chain is built from TRBV14 and TRBJ1-1, with D tentatively TRBD1 (5 bases). The V end lost 4 bases, the J end lost 8 bases, and 14 bases lay between the germline ends. The length of the CDR3 is 13 residues. Germline V lookup: CDR1 SGHDN, CDR2 FVKESK. The CDR3 DNA reads as TGTGCCAGCAGCCTCGGGACGGATAGGGAAGCTTTCTTT. Protein: CASSLGTDREAFF.

This clonotype was seen ten or more times. The V and J genes are TRBV12-3 or TRBV12-4 and TRBJ1-4; no clear D gene. The CDR3 covers 16 residues. Deletions cut 5 bases from V and 8 bases from J, with 21 bases between. CDR3 loop: CASSLSPAGLGEKLFF. CDR3 nucleotide sequence: TGTGCCAGCAGTCTTTCACCAGCGGGGTTGGGGGAAAAACTGTTTTTT.

The V call is TRBV12-3 or TRBV12-4, the J call TRBJ2-3, with 8 bases matching TRBD2. The V and J ends lost 5 bases and 4 bases, in that order; junction bases with no gene match: 11. This CDR3 has 16 residues. The CDR3 region is CASSPTGTRGADTQYF. In DNA, the CDR3 is TGTGCCAGCAGTCCAACCGGGACTAGGGGCGCAGATACGCAGTATTTT.

This chain links TRBV6-5 with TRBJ2-6; no reliable D call. With 4 bases removed from V and 2 bases from J, the gap between germline ends came to 9 bases. CDR3 size: 15 residues. CDR1 MNHEY and CDR2 SVGAGI come from the germline V gene. CDR3 in DNA: TGTGCCAGCAGTTTCCGATCTGCTGGGGCCAACGTCCTGACTTTC. This gives the protein CASSFRSAGANVLTF.

This clonotype was recorded many times. The germline gene is not matched at one end of the junction; a read error may be the cause. This sequence joins TRBV7-9 and TRBJ1-1, with D possibly matching TRBD1 (5 bases). The germline V gene has CDR1 SEHNR and CDR2 FQNEAQ (reference sequence). The CDR3 length is 14 residues. CDR3 residues: CASSFLGTADSGVF. CDR3 coding DNA: TGTGCCAGCAGCTTTTTAGGCACCGCCGACAGTGGTGTTTTT.

This clonotype was observed many times. V usage is TRBV19 and J usage is TRBJ1-2; D not certain. Germline V gene lookup returns CDR1 LNHDA and CDR2 SQIVND (reference sequence). The CDR3 sequence is 13 residues long. The ends were cut back, 3 bases at V and 8 bases at J, with 13 bases in the middle. The CDR3, as DNA: TGTGCCAGTAGTATCCCCAGCAGTGAAGGCTACACCTTC. Amino acids: CASSIPSSEGYTF.

This clonotype appeared a few times. This chain joins TRBV12-3 or TRBV12-4 and TRBJ1-4; no clear D. CDR3 length equals 16 residues. Trimming removed 5 bases from V and 0 bases from J, with 13 bases in between. CDR3: CASSPLADSTNEKLFF. In nucleotides, the CDR3 is TGTGCCAGCAGTCCCCTAGCGGACTCAACTAATGAAAAACTGTTTTTT.

Remarks on this clonotype: A read error may explain this, as a much larger clone is one base away. The chain carries TRBV7-2 and TRBJ2-5; possible D gene TRBD1, 5 bases. Trimming cost V 4 bases and J 0 bases, with 15 bases left between them. Germline lookup yields CDR1 SGHTA and CDR2 FQGNSA. The CDR3 spans 16 residues. The CDR3 region is CASSSGMNTDQETQYF. For the CDR3, the DNA is TGTGCCAGCAGCTCAGGGATGAACACTGACCAAGAGACCCAGTACTTC.

The sample holds many counts of this clonotype. CDR3: CASRLTGNYGYTF. CDR3 bases: TGTGCCAGCAGGCTGACAGGGAACTATGGCTACACCTTC. J is TRBJ1-2 and V is TRBV12-3 or TRBV12-4; TRBD1 aligns across 7 bases. V lost 6 bases to trimming and J lost 2 bases; unmatched junction nucleotides: 3. This CDR3 contains 13 residues.

This clonotype was recorded many times. The chain couples TRBV7-2 to TRBJ2-2; D might be TRBD1 (5 bases). Germline lookup yields CDR1 SGHTA and CDR2 FQGNSA. V was clipped by 7 bases and J by 2 bases, with 14 bases between them. The CDR3 is 15 residues long. The DNA of the CDR3 is TGTGCCAGCAACCCGGGTACAGGAAACACCGGGGAGCTGTTTTTT. Its protein is CASNPGTGNTGELFF. The whole variable domain, remainder taken from reference TRBV7-2 and TRBJ2-2, is GAGVSQSPSNKVTEKGKDVELRCDPISGHTALYWYRQSLGQGLEFLIYFQGNSAPDKSGLPSDRFSAERTGGSVSTLTIQRTQQEDSAVYLCASNPGTGNTGELFFGEGSRLTVL.

This sequence joins TRBV6-5 and TRBJ2-7, with D perhaps matching TRBD1 (6 bases). Per germline, CDR1 MNHEY and CDR2 SVGAGI. CDR3 size: 13 residues. Trimming left V 7 bases short and J 1 base short, with 11 bases between. CDR3 sequence (DNA): TGTGCCAGCATCCTTAGGGGGTCCTACGAGCAGTACTTC. Amino acids: CASILRGSYEQYF.

In this sample, this clonotype turned up many times. This sequence joins TRBV7-2 and TRBJ1-1; D unresolved. Trimming pared 4 bases from V and 9 bases from J, leaving 15 bases between. Germline CDR1 is SGHTA and CDR2 is FQGNSA. There are 13 residues in the CDR3. The CDR3 reads CASSWGAGEKAFF. CDR3 in DNA: TGTGCCAGCAGCTGGGGAGCAGGAGAGAAAGCTTTCTTT.

This clonotype was detected only a few times. The J gene is TRBJ1-2, the V gene TRBV24-1; perhaps TRBD1 as D (5 bases). This CDR3 is built from 12 residues. Trimming removed 7 bases at V and 8 bases at J, with 13 bases between. CDR1 is KGHDR, CDR2 SFDVKD, per germline. Here the CDR3 DNA reads TGTGCCACCAGCGATACAGGTGGCGGCTACACCTTC. Protein: CATSDTGGGYTF.

The V and J genes are TRBV7-3 and TRBJ2-1; 10 bases line up with TRBD2. In germline, CDR1 is SGHTA, CDR2 FQGTGA. The CDR3 is 19 amino acids. The ends lost 1 base at V and 5 bases at J; junction bases unmatched: 14. In DNA form, the CDR3 reads TGTGCCAGCAGCTTAAGCTTTAGGCTAGCGGGGGAGACGAACAATGAGCAGTTCTTC. Residues: CASSLSFRLAGETNNEQFF.

This clonotype came up a few times. This chain uses TRBV12-3 or TRBV12-4 with TRBJ1-3; TRBD1 aligns across 10 bases. CDR3 length: 14 residues. Unmatched junction bases numbered 7, after V lost 6 bases and J lost 8 bases. The CDR3: CASSHGTGVHTIYF. In DNA form, the CDR3 reads TGTGCCAGCAGCCACGGGACAGGGGTCCACACCATATATTTT.

As for this clonotype: The CDR3 ends on some other residue instead of the conserved phenylalanine or tryptophan, so this is likely a read error. The chain is built from TRBV19 and TRBJ1-1, with D unresolved. The CDR3 totals 15 residues. V gave up 4 bases and J gave up 4 bases, with 16 bases separating them. Germline CDR1 is LNHDA and CDR2 is SQIVND (reference sequence). The CDR3 loop reads CASSTLRRAGTEAFL. The CDR3 DNA is TGTGCCAGTAGTACCCTCCGCCGAGCGGGCACTGAAGCTTTCCTT.

This clonotype has just one count. This could be a read error, since a much larger clone is one nucleotide away. This likely comes from a read error, as the CDR3 has no conserved phenylalanine or tryptophan at its end. The rearrangement joins TRBV7-2 to TRBJ1-1, with D unresolved. Germline CDR1 and CDR2: SGHTA and FQGNSA. With 5 bases removed from V and 11 bases from J, the gap between germline ends came to 12 bases. This CDR3 region has 11 residues. CDR3 protein: CASSPAPGAFS. The CDR3 nucleotides read TGTGCCAGCAGCCCAGCGCCCGGGGCTTTCTCT.